This T cell receptor (beta chain) was sequenced for a study of blood T cell repertoires in COVID-19. Study as a whole: COVID-19 samples, acute and convalescent, were from the United States, Italy and Spain. T cells, B-cell-depleted T cells, or PBMCs supplied cDNA or gDNA.

Original analysis: Counts of nucleated cells, estimated from reference gene primer amplification, were obtained. Measured with immunoSEQ multiplex PCR; TCRdb has only the in-frame clones, and not every one. Clonal size and the V and J genes are those of that table, whereas D and trimming came from the DNA. The sample has a few hundred thousand clones, roughly 87% seen once; the top ten hold less than 10%. The V gene lost 2 bases and the J gene lost 1 base, with 14 bases spanning the gap. Germline V lookup: CDR1 KGHSH, CDR2 LQKENI. CDR3 length: 16 amino acids. This clone appeared once. The chain couples TRBV18 to TRBJ1-1; the D gene is possibly TRBD1 (5 bases). The source of this sequence is a man younger than 35 with active or convalescent COVID-19. The specimen was peripheral blood. Written as DNA, the CDR3 is TGTGCCAGCTCACCAGCAGGGAAAAGAAGGAACACTGAAGCTTTCTTT. The encoded protein is CASSPAGKRRNTEAFF.